The 28 T cell receptor beta chains below come from one sample, sequenced in a study of OX40 agonist ivuxolimab in advanced cancers. Receptor amplification or capture employed the immunoSEQ multiplex PCR assay. Drawn from immuneACCESS, this table holds only the in-frame rearrangements with V and J called that TCRdb kept. Clones are partly lost; checked studies trace under half to an unresolved V gene and leave the rest unexplained. This sample gives more than 100,000 clones in total; about nine tenths of them show up just once. The ten top clones hold 0.85% to 1.4% of the sample. The source was CD4+ or CD8+ T cells sorted from blood, collected in a trial of the OX40 agonist ivuxolimab. Every receptor here comes from an adult with an advanced solid tumor such as melanoma, head and neck, liver or kidney cancer.

J is TRBJ1-5 and V is TRBV7-2; D is unresolved. The V gene lost 1 base and the J gene lost 7 bases, with 8 bases spanning the gap. CDR1 is SGHTA, CDR2 FQGNSA, per germline. This CDR3 has 13 residues. CDR3 nucleotides: TGTGCCAGCAGCTTAGAGGGTATGCAGCCCCAGCATTTT. This translates into CASSLEGMQPQHF.

The V and J genes are TRBV27 and TRBJ1-5, with D unclear. The CDR3 loop spans 14 amino acids. Per the germline V gene, CDR1 is MNHEY and CDR2 is SMNVEV (reference sequence). Trimming removed 5 bases at V and 4 bases at J, with 12 bases between. CDR3 sequence (DNA): TGTGCCAGCAGTCAAACCCTCGGGAATCAGCCCCAGCATTTT. It encodes CASSQTLGNQPQHF.

V is TRBV7-9 and J is TRBJ2-5; D uncertain. V lost 5 bases, J lost 0 bases, and 7 bases lay in between. CDR3 length: 13 residues. Germline V CDR1 and CDR2: SEHNR, FQNEAQ (reference sequence). The CDR3 DNA sequence: TGTGCCAGCAGCCCTACGTACCAAGAGACCCAGTACTTC. This codes for CASSPTYQETQYF. The full variable domain, rest sourced from reference TRBV7-9 and TRBJ2-5, is DTGVSQNPRHKITKRGQNVTFRCDPISEHNRLYWYRQTLGQGPEFLTYFQNEAQLEKSRLLSDRFSAERPKGSFSTLEIQRTEQGDSAMYLCASSPTYQETQYFGPGTRLLVL.

The CDR3 nucleotides are TGTGCCAGCCAGCTAGACCAAGAGACCCAGTACTTC. Amino acids: CASQLDQETQYF. The V call is TRBV5-4, the J call TRBJ2-5; D gene ambiguous. The germline CDR1 and CDR2 sequences are SGHNT and YYREEE (reference sequence). The CDR3 spans 12 residues. The V and J ends lost 7 bases and 0 bases respectively, with 7 bases between them.

The genes are TRBV27 and TRBJ1-2; 9 bases agree with TRBD1. With V trimmed by 6 bases and J by 2 bases, 4 bases remained unmatched. The CDR3 has 14 amino acids. Germline assignment: CDR1 MNHEY and CDR2 SMNVEV (reference sequence). The CDR3, as DNA: TGTGCCAGCAGCCCACAGGGGGCCAACTATGGCTACACCTTC. As protein: CASSPQGANYGYTF.

The chain joins TRBV19 to TRBJ2-7; D gene unclear. This CDR3 contains 14 residues. In germline, CDR1 is LNHDA, CDR2 SQIVND (reference sequence). Between the trimmed V and J ends, which lost 3 bases and 6 bases, there was a span of 15 bases. The CDR3 nucleotides read TGTGCCAGTAGTATGGGGATCCTGGCAGGCGAGCAGTACTTC. This encodes CASSMGILAGEQYF.

The chain recombines TRBV11-2 with TRBJ2-7, with TRBD2 matching over 15 bases. CDR1 is SGHAT, CDR2 FQNNGV, per germline. The CDR3 is 16 amino acids. V lost 1 base and J lost 5; bases outside the gene matches: 3. The CDR3 bases are TGTGCCAGCAGCTTAGGGCGGACTAGCGGGAGGGACGAGCAGTACTTC. Amino acid sequence: CASSLGRTSGRDEQYF.

This clone was recorded a few times. This chain joins TRBV7-9 and TRBJ1-2, with D hard to call. V gave up 5 bases and J gave up 4 bases, with 14 bases separating them. Looked up from germline, CDR1 is SEHNR and CDR2 is FQNEAQ (reference sequence). CDR3 length equals 14 residues. The CDR3 DNA is TGTGCCAGCAGCCAAGTAACAGACTCCTATGGCTACACCTTC. As protein: CASSQVTDSYGYTF.

The chain combines TRBV7-6 with TRBJ2-2; a weak D match, TRBD1 (5 bases). The germline V gene has CDR1 SGHVS and CDR2 FNYEAQ. The CDR3 is made up of 17 amino acids. V was shortened by 5 bases and J by 4 bases, with 20 bases between the two germline ends. This chain's CDR3 is CASSPMTVLRATGELFF. The CDR3 nucleotides read TGTGCCAGCAGCCCGATGACAGTTTTACGAGCCACCGGGGAGCTGTTTTTT.

The rearrangement links TRBV7-2 to TRBJ1-4; 8 bases agree with TRBD1. CDR1 SGHTA and CDR2 FQGNSA come from the germline V gene. The V segment lost 5 bases and the J segment 6 bases; nucleotides outside the gene matches: 8. The CDR3 runs 15 residues. The CDR3 nucleotides read TGTGCCAGCAGCACCCAGGGGGCTGGGCATGAAAAACTGTTTTTT. This codes for CASSTQGAGHEKLFF.

The V gene is TRBV28, the J gene TRBJ1-5; 9 bases line up with TRBD1. The CDR3 loop spans 17 amino acids. The germline V gene encodes CDR1 MDHEN and CDR2 SYDVKM. J was trimmed by 3 bases and V by 1 base; bases with no gene match: 7. The CDR3 DNA reads as TGTGCCAGCAGTTTATCCCTGGGACAGGGCGTCAATCAGCCCCAGCATTTT. It translates to CASSLSLGQGVNQPQHF.

The V and J genes are TRBV27 and TRBJ1-6, with 9 bases matching TRBD1. Germline assignment: CDR1 MNHEY and CDR2 SMNVEV (reference sequence). The trim removed 5 bases at V and 9 bases at J, leaving 5 bases unmatched. The CDR3 extends over 14 amino acids. This CDR3 is CASSMGQGFSPLHF. DNA of the CDR3: TGTGCCAGCAGTATGGGACAGGGTTTTTCACCCCTCCACTTT.

The chain carries TRBV7-2 and TRBJ1-1; TRBD1 might be the D (5 bases). CDR1 is SGHTA, CDR2 FQGNSA, per germline. Trimming left V 1 base short and J 1 base short, with 13 bases between. The CDR3 extends over 16 amino acids. CDR3 nucleotide sequence: TGTGCCAGCAGCTTAGTGGCCGGGACGGCGAACACTGAAGCTTTCTTT. Amino acids: CASSLVAGTANTEAFF.

The chain carries TRBV5-4 and TRBJ2-1; 7 bases line up with TRBD1. V was pared by 1 base and J by 9 bases, with 4 bases of the junction left unmatched. The CDR3 covers 13 residues. The V gene's germline CDR1 is SGHNT and CDR2 YYREEE (reference sequence). The CDR3, as DNA: TGTGCCAGCAGCTTGAGGGGGCGCGGTGAGCAGTTCTTC. It is translated as CASSLRGRGEQFF.

This clone was counted between two and nine times. An end of the junction differs from the germline gene, which may be a read error. The V gene is TRBV30, the J gene TRBJ1-2; a possible D gene is TRBD1 (5 bases). This CDR3 is 12 amino acids long. In germline, CDR1 is GTSNPN, CDR2 SVGIG (reference sequence). The chain's CDR3 is CTWSSGGRGYTF. DNA of the CDR3: TGTACCTGGAGTAGCGGGGGAAGAGGCTACACCTTC.

V gene TRBV14 combines with J gene TRBJ2-5; D is ambiguous. Between the trimmed V and J ends, which lost 3 bases and 1 base, there was a span of 15 bases. The CDR3 spans 16 residues. CDR1 is SGHDN, CDR2 FVKESK, per germline. CDR3 coding DNA: TGTGCCAGCAGCCATAAGGCAGCGTTTGCCCAAGAGACCCAGTACTTC. The encoded protein is CASSHKAAFAQETQYF.

J is TRBJ2-7 and V is TRBV27, with D unclear. Germline lookup yields CDR1 MNHEY and CDR2 SMNVEV (reference sequence). V was pared by 7 bases and J by 1 base, with 14 bases between. This CDR3 spans 14 amino acids. The CDR3 reads CASTVTWVSYEQYF. Here the CDR3 DNA reads TGTGCCAGCACTGTGACGTGGGTATCCTACGAGCAGTACTTC.

J is TRBJ2-1 and V is TRBV4-1; 7 nucleotides align to TRBD1. V shed 0 bases and J 4 bases; nucleotides not matched to a gene: 12. The CDR3 runs to 18 residues. Per germline, CDR1 MGHRA and CDR2 YSYEKL. CDR3 protein: CASSQDLLGQRFYNEQFF. The CDR3 DNA follows: TGCGCCAGCAGCCAAGACTTACTGGGACAGAGGTTTTACAATGAGCAGTTCTTC.

The V and J genes are TRBV10-3 and TRBJ1-4; D uncertain. V gave up 8 bases and J gave up 3 bases, with 10 bases separating them. The germline V gene has CDR1 ENHRY and CDR2 SYGVKD. This CDR3 is built from 13 residues. CDR3 protein: CAIRPGPNEKLFF. CDR3 nucleotide sequence: TGTGCCATCCGTCCCGGTCCTAATGAAAAACTGTTTTTT.

This chain joins TRBV27 and TRBJ1-1; 7 bases align to TRBD1. Germline CDR1 is MNHEY and CDR2 is SMNVEV (reference sequence). J lost 1 base, V lost 5 bases, and 7 bases had no gene match. The CDR3 has 15 amino acids. DNA for the CDR3: TGTGCCAGCAGTGATTGGGACAGCCGGAACACTGAAGCTTTCTTT. The encoded protein is CASSDWDSRNTEAFF.

In its sample, this clone was seen once. This chain uses TRBV28 with TRBJ2-5; D possibly matches TRBD1 or TRBD2 (6 bases each). From germline, CDR1 is MDHEN and CDR2 SYDVKM. This CDR3 has 17 amino acids. V was cut by 0 bases and J by 2 bases, with 16 bases left in between. CDR3 loop: CASSLWGGTLGQETQYF. The CDR3 nucleotides read TGTGCCAGCAGTTTATGGGGCGGGACATTGGGGCAAGAGACCCAGTACTTC. Complete variable domain (other parts from reference TRBV28 and TRBJ2-5): DVKVTQSSRYLVKRTGEKVFLECVQDMDHENMFWYRQDPGLGLRLIYFSYDVKMKEKGDIPEGYSVSREKKERFSLILESASTNQTSMYLCASSLWGGTLGQETQYFGPGTRLLVL.

This rearrangement joins TRBV10-3 to TRBJ1-1; 7 positions agree with TRBD1. V gave up 7 bases and J gave up 0 bases; unmatched junction bases: 14. The CDR3 sequence is 17 residues long. Germline V gives CDR1 ENHRY, CDR2 SYGVKD. The CDR3 sequence: CAIKRDSPWAMNTEAFF. Written as DNA, the CDR3 is TGTGCCATCAAAAGGGACAGCCCATGGGCCATGAACACTGAAGCTTTCTTT.

This rearrangement joins TRBV7-2 to TRBJ2-1, with 11 bases fitting TRBD2. The junction had 11 bases not matched to a gene; V was cut back by 7 bases and J by 6 bases. This CDR3 spans 16 amino acids. Germline assignment: CDR1 SGHTA and CDR2 FQGNSA. Written as DNA, the CDR3 is TGTGCCAGCACCCCTGGTGGGACTAGCGGAGTCAATGAGCAGTTCTTC. Translation gives CASTPGGTSGVNEQFF.

This chain links TRBV30 with TRBJ2-3; 14 nucleotides match TRBD2. V lost 4 bases, J lost 1 base, and 4 bases stayed unmatched. The length of the CDR3 is 16 residues. CDR1 GTSNPN and CDR2 SVGIG come from the germline V gene (reference sequence). CDR3 bases: TGTGCCTGGACTATGGGACTAGCGGGAGGCACAGATACGCAGTATTTT. Amino acids: CAWTMGLAGGTDTQYF. Full variable domain (remainder filled in from reference TRBV30 and TRBJ2-3): SQTIHQWPATLVQPVGSPLSLECTVEGTSNPNLYWYRQAAGRGLQLLFYSVGIGQISSEVPQNLSASRPQDRQFILSSKKLLLSDSGFYLCAWTMGLAGGTDTQYFGPGTRLTVL.

This chain joins TRBV5-4 and TRBJ1-4; 10 positions match TRBD1. Germline V gives CDR1 SGHNT, CDR2 YYREEE (reference sequence). V gave up 4 bases and J gave up 2 bases; unmatched junction bases: 14. The CDR3 length is 19 residues. CDR3 protein: CASSKTLSGQGFTNEKLFF. The CDR3 region has the DNA TGTGCCAGCAGCAAGACCCTATCGGGACAGGGGTTCACTAATGAAAAACTGTTTTTT.

This chain connects TRBV7-3 to TRBJ1-2; TRBD1 matches 9 bases. CDR3 length: 15 amino acids. V dropped 3 bases and J dropped 3; count of bases not matched to a gene: 5. From germline, CDR1 is SGHTA and CDR2 FQGTGA. The CDR3 is CASSFTGQGHYGYTF. Written as DNA, the CDR3 is TGTGCCAGCAGCTTTACGGGACAGGGCCACTATGGCTACACCTTC. The full variable domain, rest sourced from reference TRBV7-3 and TRBJ1-2, is GAGVSQTPSNKVTEKGKYVELRCDPISGHTALYWYRQSLGQGPEFLIYFQGTGAADDSGLPNDRFFAVRPEGSVSTLKIQRTERGDSAVYLCASSFTGQGHYGYTFGSGTRLTVV.

This chain links TRBV29-1 with TRBJ2-1; the match to TRBD2 covers 12 bases. From germline, CDR1 is SQVTM and CDR2 ANQGSEA. This CDR3 comprises 17 residues. Trimming took 3 bases from V and 2 from J; bases not matched to a gene: 8. The CDR3 sequence: CSVDKLAGGSTYNEQFF. The CDR3 DNA reads as TGCAGCGTTGATAAACTAGCGGGAGGCTCCACCTACAATGAGCAGTTCTTC.

This chain links TRBV28 with TRBJ1-1; tentative D call: TRBD1 (5 bases). The CDR3 is 13 amino acids. Germline values: CDR1 MDHEN, CDR2 SYDVKM. The ends were cut back, 6 bases at V and 6 bases at J, with 14 bases in the middle. CDR3 coding DNA: TGTGCCAGCAGCTCCCATCAGGGCCCTGAAGCTTTCTTT. It is translated as CASSSHQGPEAFF.